The 11 T cell receptor beta chains below all came from one sample that was sequenced in a study of control samples from healthy donors and cancer patients. The method was immunoSEQ multiplex PCR; TCRdb's version includes in-frame clones alone and lacks a portion of them. The table lists fewer than 200,000 clones, nearly 90% of them singletons. The source material was blood. The receptor source for this set is a woman in her forties or fifties in good health.

To note about this clone: Germline and junction disagree at one end, which may indicate a read error. The V and J genes are TRBV7-7 and TRBJ1-1; D gene uncertain. Germline CDR1 is SSHAT and CDR2 is FNYEAQ (reference sequence). This CDR3 has 13 amino acids. CDR3 sequence (DNA): TGTGCTAGCAGCCTTCAGGTACACACTGAAGCTTTCTTT. This codes for CASSLQVHTEAFF. The variable domain in full, with the rest retrieved from reference TRBV7-7 and TRBJ1-1, is GAGVSQSPRYKVTKRGQDVTLRCDPISSHATLYWYQQALGQGPEFLTYFNYEAQPDKSGLPSDRFSAERPEGSISTLTIQRTEQRDSAMYRCASSLQVHTEAFFGQGTRLTVV.

The chain carries TRBV7-2 and TRBJ1-1; D unresolved. Germline V gene lookup returns CDR1 SGHTA and CDR2 FQGNSA. This CDR3 contains 15 residues. Trimming took off 1 base at V and 4 bases at J, with 13 bases between the two ends. CDR3 coding DNA: TGTGCCAGCAGCTTAGTTAAGGGAAGTTCCACTGAAGCTTTCTTT. Protein: CASSLVKGSSTEAFF.

Comment on this clone: This same CDR3 is encoded by further DNA sequences in the sample. The gene calls are TRBV24-1 and TRBJ1-5, with 8 bases identical to TRBD1. CDR1 is KGHDR, CDR2 SFDVKD, per germline. This CDR3 spans 14 amino acids. J gave up 7 bases and V 3 bases, and 4 bases lay outside the gene matches. CDR3 amino acids: CATSDPGQAQPQHF. DNA of the CDR3: TGTGCCACCAGTGATCCGGGACAGGCACAGCCCCAGCATTTT.

A remark on this clone: At the DNA level, this CDR3 is encoded by other sequences in the same sample as well. The chain has TRBV28 and TRBJ2-1; no firm D call. The CDR3 spans 11 residues. CDR1 is MDHEN and CDR2 is SYDVKM in the germline V gene. Trimming removed 6 bases from V and 4 bases from J, with 4 bases in between. CDR3 nucleotides: TGTGCCAGCAGCACATACAATGAGCAGTTCTTC. It codes for CASSTYNEQFF.

CDR3 sequence (DNA): TGTGCCAGCAGCCAAGAGAGGAAAGCTTTCTTT. Its protein product is CASSQERKAFF. The chain combines TRBV14 with TRBJ1-1, with D hard to call. The V and J ends lost 0 bases and 9 bases respectively, with 5 bases between them. Germline values: CDR1 SGHDN, CDR2 FVKESK. This CDR3 spans 11 amino acids.

The chain joins TRBV24-1 to TRBJ2-1, with D possibly called TRBD1 or TRBD2 (7 bases each). CDR3 length: 16 amino acids. V lost 5 bases, J lost 4 bases, and 17 bases lay in between. Germline-derived CDR1 and CDR2 are KGHDR and SFDVKD. CDR3 loop: CATSVGGTAFYNEQFF. The CDR3 nucleotides are TGTGCCACCAGTGTGGGGGGGACAGCATTTTACAATGAGCAGTTCTTC.

In this sample, this clone turned up once. J is TRBJ1-5 and V is TRBV15, with 7 bases lining up with TRBD1. This CDR3 is 15 amino acids long. Germline V gene lookup returns CDR1 LNHNV and CDR2 YYDKDF (reference sequence). With 0 bases clipped from V and 5 bases from J, the junction kept 4 bases outside the gene matches. CDR3 sequence: CATSREDRPYQPQHF. As DNA, the CDR3 is TGTGCCACCAGCAGAGAGGACAGGCCCTATCAGCCCCAGCATTTT.

The chain joins TRBV5-6 to TRBJ1-5, with D perhaps TRBD1 (5 bases). The CDR3 has 15 residues. Trimming removed 6 bases at V and 5 bases at J, with 18 bases between. From germline, CDR1 is SGHDT and CDR2 YYEEEE. CDR3 DNA sequence: TGTGCCAGCACCCGACAAGGGAAAGGGGATCAGCCCCAGCATTTT. Translating it yields CASTRQGKGDQPQHF.

The V gene is TRBV28, the J gene TRBJ1-1; D possibly corresponds to TRBD1 (5 bases). CDR1 and CDR2 (germline): MDHEN, SYDVKM. This CDR3 contains 13 residues. V gave up 6 bases and J gave up 4 bases, with 12 bases separating them. Here the CDR3 reads CASRLSGFTEAFF. CDR3 sequence (DNA): TGTGCCAGCAGGCTTTCAGGGTTCACTGAAGCTTTCTTT.

The CDR3 loop reads CASSPISPGYGYTF. CDR3 nucleotide sequence: TGTGCCAGCAGCCCTATCAGTCCGGGCTATGGCTACACCTTC. J is TRBJ1-2 and V is TRBV11-2; D is unresolved. The CDR3 has 14 amino acids. V shed 5 bases and J shed 4 bases, with 14 bases lying between them. Per the germline V gene, CDR1 is SGHAT and CDR2 is FQNNGV.

This sequence joins TRBV18 and TRBJ2-1; D unresolved. The CDR3 totals 17 residues. Germline CDR1 and CDR2: KGHSH and LQKENI. Trimming took off 5 bases at V and 5 bases at J, with 22 bases between the two ends. CDR3: CASSARGLSARNNEQFF. CDR3 sequence (DNA): TGTGCCAGCTCAGCCCGCGGTCTTTCGGCACGGAACAATGAGCAGTTCTTC.